Presented here are 3 T cell receptor beta chains from one specimen sequenced in a study of glioma-infiltrating T cells. Using RNA template, CDR3s of TCR alpha and beta were amplified with iRepertoire arm-PCR. MiXCR was run by TCRdb on the multiplex PCR reads, yielding one entry per CDR3 protein. Here the sample spans around 20,000 distinct CDR3 sequences, 20% to 25% being singletons. The sample taken for sequencing was glioma tissue, nonneoplastic brain tissue, or PBMCs (not recorded which). These receptors were collected from a human donor with low-grade glioma or glioblastoma, undergoing nonglioma brain surgery, or in good health (not recorded which).

This chain connects TRBV29-1 to TRBJ2-5; D is unclear. V gave up 7 bases and J gave up 4 bases, with 19 bases separating them. CDR1 is SQVTM and CDR2 is ANQGSEA in the germline V gene. The CDR3 has 14 residues. The CDR3 DNA reads as TGCAGCGAGACCGGGCCCCCGATGGGAGAGACCCAGTACTTC. Translating gives CSETGPPMGETQYF.

This clonotype was detected many times. V is TRBV20-1 and J is TRBJ2-3; possible D gene TRBD1, 6 bases. V lost 4 bases and J 8 bases, leaving 16 bases between the germline ends. The germline CDR1 and CDR2 sequences are DFQATT and SNEGSKA (reference sequence). The CDR3 has 13 amino acids. Here the CDR3 reads CSANELRGSTQYF. CDR3 in DNA: TGCAGTGCTAACGAACTCAGGGGAAGTACGCAGTATTTT.

The V gene is TRBV5-4, the J gene TRBJ2-7; D remains unclear. The CDR3 length is 14 residues. CDR1 and CDR2 (germline): SGHNT, YYREEE (reference sequence). V lost 3 bases and J lost 7, with 17 bases in between. The CDR3 protein is CASSSSSSYNEQYF. The CDR3 DNA reads as TGTGCCAGCAGCTCGTCTTCCTCCTACAATGAGCAGTACTTC.